The rows below give T cell receptor beta chains drawn from one sample of a study of Ad26.COV2.S vaccination and SARS-CoV-2 variants. Profiled with immunoSEQ multiplex PCR; TCRdb holds only in-frame clones, not every one. The table lists 450,000 to 550,000 clones, 89% of them singletons. This material consisted of peripheral blood, taken in a trial of Ad26.COV2.S vaccine versus placebo. The receptors here all came from a person between 18 and 59 years old who received the Ad26.COV2.S COVID-19 vaccine or a placebo. Each CDR3 is given with its conserved first and last residue. A D gene is named only where the DNA matches it firmly.

j_call | v_call | d_call | cdr3_aa
TRBJ1-4 | TRBV5-1 | TRBD1 | CASSLDRGGEKLFF
TRBJ1-4 | TRBV3-1/TRBV3-2 | - | CASSQNGEKLFF
TRBJ1-1 | TRBV11-2 | - | CASSSGLGTEAFF
TRBJ2-3 | TRBV5-1 | TRBD2 | CASSKTSGGLIVGTDTQYF
TRBJ2-2 | TRBV7-2 | - | CASSFRIWGGELFF
TRBJ2-1 | TRBV7-9 | TRBD2 | CASSPGGVSGYEQFF
TRBJ2-2 | TRBV5-6 | TRBD2 | CASSWGLAGGSGLFF
TRBJ1-2 | TRBV11-3 | TRBD1 | CASSQGAGRDGYTF
TRBJ2-1 | TRBV3-1/TRBV3-2 | - | CASSQGRGPLYNEQFF
TRBJ1-2 | TRBV6-4 | TRBD1 | CASRASGGAYGYTF
TRBJ2-1 | TRBV28 | - | CASRVVGNEQFF
TRBJ1-1 | TRBV3-1/TRBV3-2 | - | CASSRGAGSRTEAFF
TRBJ2-5 | TRBV5-5 | TRBD2 | CASSLRRTSGLETQYF
TRBJ1-5 | TRBV28 | TRBD1 | CASLSGTGHQPQHF
TRBJ1-1 | TRBV29-1 | - | CSVLPRGTEAFF
TRBJ2-7 | TRBV2 | - | CASSLKYEQYF
TRBJ2-2 | TRBV4-3 | - | CASSQTGELFF
TRBJ1-1 | TRBV6-5 | TRBD1 | CASTPSGGGAFF
TRBJ2-1 | TRBV10-3 | TRBD2 | CATLTSGRVGEQFF
TRBJ1-4 | TRBV28 | TRBD1 | CASSSKRDSYNEKLFF
TRBJ2-6 | TRBV4-3 | - | CASSPVEGANVLTF
TRBJ2-5 | TRBV7-2 | TRBD1 | CASSSSRDRGRETQYF
TRBJ1-2 | TRBV19 | - | CASSTGQNSYGYTF
TRBJ1-1 | TRBV11-3 | - | CASSLGGWGAWGHTEAFF
TRBJ2-3 | TRBV7-9 | TRBD1 | CASSRHGQDTDTQYF
TRBJ2-6 | TRBV9 | - | CASSVAPLDPTGANVLTF
TRBJ2-7 | TRBV2 | - | CASRGRTYEQYF
TRBJ1-1 | TRBV11-2 | - | CASTRGGGAEAFF